The clone carrying this T cell receptor beta chain was detected a few times. Antigen: not known. Possible read error: a much larger clone is one base away. The entry originates in a study of regulatory T cells in long-lasting Graves disease. Whole-study results and caveats: Among the persistent patients, 2,500 to 3,000 public clonotypes were shared, more than the 850 to 1,000 shared among new patients. Persistent Graves' patients showed reduced TCR diversity versus newly diagnosed patients.

As for time point: newly diagnosed GD, antithyroid drugs for less than 3 months. The authors made the TCR library using RNA they extracted from PBMCs. Investigators prepared the TCR beta libraries by applying iRepertoire HTBI primers and Arm-PCR of CDR3 regions. TCRdb processed the multiplex PCR reads anew with MiXCR; each CDR3 protein has one entry. Among 530,000 or so distinct CDR3 sequences, about 14% were seen once, and the ten largest hold over 7.5%. These same records also appear under a second study, on T cells in Graves' hyperthyroidism and ophthalmopathy. That work contributes: Researchers ran a first-round RT-PCR on the TCR CDR3 using the HTBI primer set.

Material: peripheral blood mononuclear cells (PBMCs), obtained at new diagnosis, from a patient treated with antithyroid drugs. The receptor's source is a man aged 30 to 39 with Graves disease.

In DNA, the CDR3 is TGCAGCGTAATGGCTAGCCCAGCTTACGAGCAGTACTTC. Its protein product is CSVMASPAYEQYF. The chain carries TRBV29-1 and TRBJ2-7; D perhaps matches TRBD2 (5 bases). The CDR3 covers 13 residues. Germline V gives CDR1 SQVTM, CDR2 ANQGSEA. V lost 6 bases, J lost 4 bases, and 16 bases lay in between.